This T cell receptor beta chain was identified during a study of T-cell memory formation after mild COVID-19. TCRdb ran MiXCR on the 5' RACE reads and lists one entry per CDR3 protein. The sample records around 180,000 distinct CDR3 sequences, 16% being singletons. Germline V gene data show CDR1 as MGHRA and CDR2 as YSYEKL. Trimming stripped 0 bases from V and 9 bases from J, with 17 bases between. The CDR3 is made up of 16 amino acids. Material for sequencing was PBMCs or a T cell subset sorted from them (not recorded which). This chain connects TRBV4-1 to TRBJ2-2, with a weak D call TRBD1 (7 bases). The TCR originated in an adult woman who had mild COVID-19 (a few samples of this study predate the infection). Cell type and time point are not known. CDR3 amino acids: CASSQEIRRGRRELFF. As DNA, the CDR3 is TGCGCCAGCAGCCAAGAGATTAGGAGGGGGCGAAGGGAGCTGTTTTTT.